What follows are 31 T cell receptor beta chains derived from one specimen sequenced in a study of blood T cell repertoires in COVID-19. Using immunoSEQ multiplex PCR, the repertoire was profiled, and TCRdb retains in-frame clones only, with some absent. The sample contains roughly 41,000 clones, less than 90% of which appear only once. Sequencing input: peripheral blood. Receptors were obtained from a man aged 55 to 70 with COVID-19, enrolled during active disease.

The count of this clone is one. This chain joins TRBV28 and TRBJ2-7; 13 bases agree with TRBD2. The germline gives CDR1 MDHEN, CDR2 SYDVKM. This CDR3 region has 17 residues. After removal of 4 bases from V and 3 bases from J, the junction contained 9 bases not matched to a gene. The CDR3 loop is CASSSGTSGTSFYEQYF. In DNA form, the CDR3 reads TGTGCCAGCAGTTCCGGGACTAGCGGGACGTCTTTCTACGAGCAGTACTTC.

J is TRBJ2-7 and V is TRBV10-3; the match to TRBD1 covers 10 bases. The CDR3 has 14 residues. V shed 10 bases, J shed 3 bases, and the junction held 9 bases outside the gene matches. The V gene's germline CDR1 is ENHRY and CDR2 SYGVKD. The CDR3 protein is CATAGTGANYEQYF. DNA for the CDR3: TGTGCCACCGCGGGGACAGGGGCGAACTACGAGCAGTACTTC.

This clone was seen once. The V call is TRBV9, the J call TRBJ1-6, with 7 bases identical to TRBD1. CDR1 and CDR2 (germline): SGDLS, YYNGEE. The CDR3 covers 14 residues. After removal of 0 bases from V and 9 bases from J, the junction contained 3 bases not matched to a gene. The CDR3 DNA reads TGTGCCAGCAGCGTAGAGGGACAGAGTTCACCCCTCCACTTT. It yields the protein CASSVEGQSSPLHF.

The chain links TRBV2 to TRBJ1-6, with a weak D call TRBD1 (6 bases). The CDR3 consists of 13 residues. V was shortened by 8 bases and J by 9 bases, with 14 bases between the two germline ends. The V gene's germline CDR1 is SNHLY and CDR2 FYNNEI. Here the CDR3 reads CASFGQKPSPLHF. The CDR3 DNA is TGTGCCAGCTTTGGACAGAAACCTTCACCCCTCCACTTT.

The chain uses TRBV6-1 and TRBJ2-1, with a possible D match to TRBD2 (5 bases). The CDR3 spans 14 residues. V lost 0 bases and J lost 5, with 8 bases in between. Germline loops: CDR1 MNHNS, CDR2 SASEGT. CDR3 DNA sequence: TGTGCCAGCAGTGAAGCCCCAGCGGACAATGAGCAGTTCTTC. This gives the protein CASSEAPADNEQFF.

This chain uses TRBV18 with TRBJ1-6; no firm D call. The CDR3 runs 15 residues. The germline gives CDR1 KGHSH, CDR2 LQKENI. V was trimmed by 0 bases and J by 7 bases, leaving 10 bases between them. CDR3 DNA sequence: TGTGCCAGCTCACCACCGCTGGGAGGGAATTCACCCCTCCACTTT. Encoded protein: CASSPPLGGNSPLHF.

The rearrangement joins TRBV12-5 to TRBJ1-5; D unresolved. Per germline, CDR1 LGHNT and CDR2 FRNRAP. This CDR3 is 13 amino acids long. V was pared by 6 bases and J by 4 bases, with 10 bases between. CDR3 nucleotides: TGTGCTAGTGGGAGCCTTAATAATCAGCCCCAGCATTTT. Its protein is CASGSLNNQPQHF.

The chain employs TRBV6-6 and TRBJ2-2; D gene unclear. CDR3 size: 16 residues. Germline loops: CDR1 MNHNY, CDR2 SVGAGI (reference sequence). Trimming cost V 7 bases and J 7 bases, with 22 bases left between them. The CDR3 DNA follows: TGTGCCAGCACCCGACGGCAGTCAGGTTTCGGCGGGGAGCTGTTTTTT. As protein: CASTRRQSGFGGELFF.

This chain uses TRBV11-2 with TRBJ2-7, with TRBD1 identical over 10 bases. The CDR3 loop spans 14 amino acids. Trimming cost V 3 bases and J 4 bases; bases outside gene matches: 3. The germline gives CDR1 SGHAT, CDR2 FQNNGV. DNA for the CDR3: TGTGCCAGCAGCTTGACAGGGGGCCGGTACGAGCAGTACTTC. Protein sequence: CASSLTGGRYEQYF.

The sample holds one count of this clone. The J gene is TRBJ1-6, the V gene TRBV28; D is ambiguous. Germline CDR1 MDHEN, CDR2 SYDVKM. The germline V and J ends were trimmed by 4 bases and 0 bases, with 10 bases remaining between them. The CDR3 is 16 amino acids. CDR3 DNA sequence: TGTGCCAGCAGTTGGGTCGGGAGCTCCTATAATTCACCCCTCCACTTT. Translating it yields CASSWVGSSYNSPLHF.

The genes are TRBV12-1 and TRBJ1-5; the table assigns TRBD1, which was not confirmed against the DNA. TRBV12-1 has pseudogene status. The CDR3 has 18 amino acids. CDR3 amino acids: CASSFVDRVSHSNQPQHF. Here the CDR3 DNA reads TGTGCCAGCAGCTTTGTGGACAGGGTTTCTCATAGCAATCAGCCCCAGCATTTT.

This clone was detected once. The V and J genes are TRBV19 and TRBJ1-4; the D gene is possibly TRBD1 (6 bases). The CDR3 sequence is 15 residues long. Germline V gives CDR1 LNHDA, CDR2 SQIVND (reference sequence). Trimming removed 9 bases from V and 2 bases from J, with 16 bases in between. The CDR3 protein is CASSQRQGTNEKLFF. For the CDR3, the DNA is TGTGCCAGCTCTCAACGTCAGGGGACTAATGAAAAACTGTTTTTT. Based on the CDR3 plus reference TRBV19 and TRBJ1-4, the full variable domain is DGGITQSPKYLFRKEGQNVTLSCEQNLNHDAMYWYRQDPGQGLRLIYYSQIVNDFQKGDIAEGYSVSREKKESFPLTVTSAQKNPTAFYLCASSQRQGTNEKLFFGSGTQLSVL.

The chain links TRBV2 to TRBJ1-5; D possibly corresponds to TRBD1 (6 bases). The CDR3 length is 16 residues. The V and J ends lost 2 bases and 9 bases respectively, with 20 bases between them. The V gene's germline CDR1 is SNHLY and CDR2 FYNNEI. The CDR3 region has the DNA TGTGCCAGCAGTGAATCGGGTCGGGGACGCAGGGGGCCCCAGCATTTT. It is translated as CASSESGRGRRGPQHF.

This rearrangement joins TRBV30 to TRBJ1-6, with no clear D. CDR1 and CDR2 (germline): GTSNPN, SVGIG (reference sequence). The ends were cut back, 4 bases at V and 7 bases at J, with 20 bases in the middle. This CDR3 has 16 amino acids. The CDR3 spells CAWTRPLGVYNSPLHF. Written as DNA, the CDR3 is TGTGCCTGGACTCGACCACTCGGAGTGTACAATTCACCCCTCCACTTT.

This rearrangement joins TRBV15 to TRBJ1-4; weak D call: TRBD1 (5 bases). The CDR3 consists of 18 residues. The ends were cut back, 3 bases at V and 3 bases at J, with 20 bases in the middle. The germline gives CDR1 LNHNV, CDR2 YYDKDF (reference sequence). In DNA, the CDR3 is TGTGCCACCAGCAGGCTCTTAGGAGGGACCCAACCTAATGAAAAACTGTTTTTT. Amino acid sequence: CATSRLLGGTQPNEKLFF.

The chain combines TRBV19 with TRBJ2-2, with TRBD1 matching over 7 bases. This CDR3 spans 15 amino acids. Per the germline V gene, CDR1 is LNHDA and CDR2 is SQIVND (reference sequence). V shed 6 bases and J 4 bases; nucleotides not matched to a gene: 8. CDR3 sequence: CASRLQGMVTGELFF. CDR3 coding DNA: TGTGCCAGTAGGTTACAGGGGATGGTCACCGGGGAGCTGTTTTTT. Supplemented by reference TRBV19 and TRBJ2-2, the full variable domain reads DGGITQSPKYLFRKEGQNVTLSCEQNLNHDAMYWYRQDPGQGLRLIYYSQIVNDFQKGDIAEGYSVSREKKESFPLTVTSAQKNPTAFYLCASRLQGMVTGELFFGEGSRLTVL.

The rearrangement links TRBV4-1 to TRBJ2-2; no clear D. The CDR3 extends over 17 amino acids. The ends were cut back, 1 base at V and 5 bases at J, with 17 bases in the middle. From germline, CDR1 is MGHRA and CDR2 YSYEKL. CDR3 nucleotide sequence: TGCGCCAGCAGCCAAGTCGACATGGGCTTTGCGACCGGGGAGCTGTTTTTT. The encoded protein is CASSQVDMGFATGELFF.

This clone was recorded once. V gene TRBV11-2 combines with J gene TRBJ1-2; D not resolved. This CDR3 comprises 13 residues. In germline, CDR1 is SGHAT, CDR2 FQNNGV. V lost 1 base, J lost 3 bases, and 6 bases lay in between. The CDR3 sequence is CASSLAFDYGYTF. The CDR3 DNA sequence: TGTGCCAGCAGCTTAGCGTTCGACTATGGCTACACCTTC.

This chain uses TRBV7-2 with TRBJ2-1; tentative D call: TRBD1 (8 bases). Between the trimmed V and J ends, which lost 2 bases and 3 bases, there was a span of 11 bases. This CDR3 comprises 15 residues. Germline V gene sequence: CDR1 SGHTA, CDR2 FQGNSA. CDR3 sequence (DNA): TGTGCCAGCAGCTTAACAGGGGGGGACTACAATGAGCAGTTCTTC. This codes for CASSLTGGDYNEQFF.

The rearrangement uses TRBV28 and TRBJ1-6; TRBD1 matches at 7 bases. The junction had 7 bases not matched to a gene; V was cut back by 4 bases and J by 7 bases. Germline-derived CDR1 and CDR2 are MDHEN and SYDVKM. CDR3 length equals 15 residues. The CDR3 sequence: CASSSATGMNSPLHF. The CDR3, as DNA: TGTGCCAGCAGTTCCGCGACAGGGATGAATTCACCCCTCCACTTT. Looking up the rest from reference TRBV28 and TRBJ1-6 gives the full variable domain: DVKVTQSSRYLVKRTGEKVFLECVQDMDHENMFWYRQDPGLGLRLIYFSYDVKMKEKGDIPEGYSVSREKKERFSLILESASTNQTSMYLCASSSATGMNSPLHFGNGTRLTVT.

This clone was found once. The chain joins TRBV14 to TRBJ1-1, with TRBD1 matching over 8 bases. The V segment lost 4 bases and the J segment 1 base; nucleotides outside the gene matches: 5. Germline assignment: CDR1 SGHDN and CDR2 FVKESK. The CDR3 has 15 residues. CDR3 sequence reads: CASSPRTGWNTEAFF. CDR3 nucleotides: TGTGCCAGCAGCCCCCGGACAGGGTGGAACACTGAAGCTTTCTTT.

This clone was recorded only once. The CDR3 nucleotides read TGCGCCAGCAGCTTGGGGGGAGTCGCTGGTGAGCCCCAGCATTTT. Translated, it gives CASSLGGVAGEPQHF. The chain recombines TRBV5-1 with TRBJ1-5; D not resolved. With 0 bases removed from V and 8 bases from J, the gap between germline ends came to 15 bases. This CDR3 is built from 15 residues. Germline-derived CDR1 and CDR2 are SGHRS and YFSETQ.

The chain has TRBV12-3 or TRBV12-4 and TRBJ1-2, with 9 bases that match TRBD1. V was pared by 3 bases and J by 9 bases, with 5 bases of the junction left unmatched. CDR3 length: 13 residues. CDR3 sequence reads: CASSLAQGASYTF. The CDR3 DNA reads as TGTGCCAGCAGTTTGGCACAGGGGGCAAGCTACACCTTC.

This clone was picked up a small number of times. The V gene is TRBV5-1, the J gene TRBJ1-1; the D is unclear. This CDR3 has 14 residues. From germline, CDR1 is SGHRS and CDR2 YFSETQ. V gave up 0 bases and J gave up 5 bases, with 11 bases separating them. The CDR3 DNA reads TGCGCCAGCAGCTTGGAAGGAGGGAGGACTGAAGCTTTCTTT. The encoded protein is CASSLEGGRTEAFF.

The chain has TRBV27 and TRBJ2-4, with D possibly matching TRBD2 (5 bases). There are 14 residues in the CDR3. V was cut by 3 bases and J by 1 base, with 7 bases left in between. CDR1 is MNHEY, CDR2 SMNVEV, per germline (reference sequence). The CDR3 region has the DNA TGTGCCAGCAGTTTCGGGAATGCCAAAAACATTCAGTACTTC. Amino acid sequence: CASSFGNAKNIQYF.

The chain uses TRBV9 and TRBJ1-3; D unresolved. In germline, CDR1 is SGDLS, CDR2 YYNGEE. The CDR3 has 14 amino acids. The ends were cut back, 4 bases at V and 0 bases at J, with 8 bases in the middle. The CDR3 DNA is TGTGCCAGCAGCTCGCGAATCTCTGGAAACACCATATATTTT. Translated, it gives CASSSRISGNTIYF.

The chain joins TRBV28 to TRBJ2-2, with 10 bases fitting TRBD2. CDR3 size: 15 residues. Looked up from germline, CDR1 is MDHEN and CDR2 is SYDVKM. J lost 4 bases, V lost 6 bases, and 5 bases had no gene match. Here the CDR3 reads CASSEAGGRTGELFF. DNA of the CDR3: TGTGCCAGCAGCGAAGCGGGAGGGCGCACCGGGGAGCTGTTTTTT.

The rearrangement joins TRBV5-4 to TRBJ2-3; 7 nucleotides line up with TRBD1. CDR1 is SGHNT and CDR2 is YYREEE in the germline V gene (reference sequence). The J segment lost 3 bases and the V segment lost 2 bases, leaving 3 bases of the junction unmatched. The CDR3 runs 14 residues. This CDR3 reads CASSLQGPTDTQYF. CDR3 nucleotides: TGTGCCAGCAGCTTACAGGGGCCAACAGATACGCAGTATTTT.

V gene TRBV7-6 combines with J gene TRBJ1-1; 7 bases map to TRBD1. The CDR3 consists of 17 residues. V was pared by 1 base and J by 0 bases, with 8 bases of the junction left unmatched. Germline V gene sequence: CDR1 SGHVS, CDR2 FNYEAQ. CDR3 sequence: CASSLGTGQPMNTEAFF. The CDR3 nucleotides are TGTGCCAGCAGCTTAGGGACAGGACAGCCCATGAACACTGAAGCTTTCTTT.

V gene TRBV19 combines with J gene TRBJ2-2; D ambiguous. There are 11 residues in the CDR3. Trimming left V 2 bases short and J 9 bases short, with 4 bases between. Germline CDR1 reads LNHDA; CDR2 reads SQIVND (reference sequence). CDR3 in DNA: TGTGCCAGTAGTATAATCTGGGAGCTGTTTTTT. Protein product: CASSIIWELFF.

V and J are TRBV27 and TRBJ1-2; 8 nucleotides line up with TRBD1. This CDR3 spans 18 amino acids. The V gene end was trimmed by 4 bases and the J gene end by 2 bases; junction bases not matched to a gene: 15. Looked up from germline, CDR1 is MNHEY and CDR2 is SMNVEV (reference sequence). The CDR3, as DNA: TGTGCCAGCAGTTCGGAGGGGGGCAGGGGGCCGCTAAACTATGGCTACACCTTC. This encodes CASSSEGGRGPLNYGYTF.